This TCR beta chain was captured by sequencing in a study of identical twins. Study-wide points: Excess twin sharing in beta out-of-frame sequences was weaker. Twins shared out-of-frame alpha sequences with excess low generation probability.

CDR1 DFQATT and CDR2 SNEGSKA come from the germline V gene (reference sequence). The CDR3 has 14 amino acids. V was cut by 1 base and J by 2 bases, with 11 bases left in between. TCRdb called the 5' RACE reads again in MiXCR, with one record for every CDR3 protein. The sample includes about 530,000 distinct CDR3 sequences, nearly 15% seen only once; the top ten take 0.44%. As to this clonotype: As yet, its antigen is unknown.

These data also formed part of another study, on yellow fever vaccine responses in identical twins.

The clonotype originates from a woman aged 18-35 years in good health. The material sequenced was CD4+ T cells sorted from blood. The chain has TRBV20-1 and TRBJ2-5; the D gene could be TRBD1 or TRBD2 (5 bases each). The CDR3 DNA reads TGCAGTGCTAGAGTGGGGACGCGTCAAGAGACCCAGTACTTC. Translation gives CSARVGTRQETQYF.